This TCR beta chain comes out of a study of cytomegalovirus exposure and HLA in healthy donors. Concerning this clone: Its antigen remains unidentified.

In nominal health when sampled, donors likely had unrecorded immune exposures nonetheless. PCR employed 60 Vbeta and 13 Jbeta primers. The data were produced by immunoSEQ multiplex PCR, yet TCRdb's version contains in-frame clones alone and is incomplete. This table lists roughly 50,000 clones. Broader study findings: Specificity for CMV antigens was confirmed in vitro for a few of the CMV-associated chains. A later analysis linked a missense DCLRE1C variant to TCR beta V- and J-gene trimming. It was 164 TCR beta chains that were listed as cytomegalovirus-associated.

Input material: PBMCs. This receptor was obtained from a female donor in good health and CMV-seronegative.

CDR3 DNA: TGTGCCAGCAGCCGTTCCGGCGGGGGGGACTACAATGAGCAGTTCTTC. This translates into CASSRSGGGDYNEQFF. The chain uses TRBV7-6 and TRBJ2-1; 9 bases map to TRBD2. The CDR3 length is 16 residues. Germline V gene data show CDR1 as SGHVS and CDR2 as FNYEAQ. With 5 bases clipped from V and 3 bases from J, the junction kept 8 bases outside the gene matches.